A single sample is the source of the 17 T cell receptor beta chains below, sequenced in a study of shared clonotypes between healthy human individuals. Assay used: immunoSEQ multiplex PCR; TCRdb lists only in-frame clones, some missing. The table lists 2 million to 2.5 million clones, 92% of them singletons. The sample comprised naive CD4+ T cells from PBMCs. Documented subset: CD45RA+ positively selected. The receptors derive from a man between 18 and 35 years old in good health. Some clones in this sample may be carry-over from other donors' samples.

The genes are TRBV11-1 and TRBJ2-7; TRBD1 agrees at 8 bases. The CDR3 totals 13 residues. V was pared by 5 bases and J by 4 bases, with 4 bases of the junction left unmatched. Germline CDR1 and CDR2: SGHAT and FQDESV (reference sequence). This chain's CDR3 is CASSVGQGYEQYF. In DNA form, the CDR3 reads TGTGCCAGCAGCGTTGGACAGGGTTACGAGCAGTACTTC.

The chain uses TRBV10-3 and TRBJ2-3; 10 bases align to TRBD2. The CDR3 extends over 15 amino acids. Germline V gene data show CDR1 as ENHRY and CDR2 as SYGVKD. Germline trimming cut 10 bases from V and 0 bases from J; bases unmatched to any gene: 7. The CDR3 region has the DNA TGTGCCAGGCAACTAGCGGGGCCAAGCACAGATACGCAGTATTTT. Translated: CARQLAGPSTDTQYF.

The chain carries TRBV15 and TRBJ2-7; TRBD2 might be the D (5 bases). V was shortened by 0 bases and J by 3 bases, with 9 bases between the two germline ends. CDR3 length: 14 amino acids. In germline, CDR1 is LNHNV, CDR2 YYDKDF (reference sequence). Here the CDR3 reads CATSRDRGNYEQYF. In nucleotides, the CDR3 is TGTGCCACCAGCAGAGATCGAGGGAACTACGAGCAGTACTTC.

The CDR3, as DNA: TGTGCCAGTAGTAGGCAAACCGGGACTAGCGGGACCAATGAGCAGTTCTTC. This sequence encodes CASSRQTGTSGTNEQFF. The V gene is TRBV19, the J gene TRBJ2-1; 13 bases match TRBD2. The CDR3 runs to 17 residues. In germline, CDR1 is LNHDA, CDR2 SQIVND (reference sequence). Trimming at V came to 4 bases and at J to 6 bases, leaving 9 bases not matched to a gene.

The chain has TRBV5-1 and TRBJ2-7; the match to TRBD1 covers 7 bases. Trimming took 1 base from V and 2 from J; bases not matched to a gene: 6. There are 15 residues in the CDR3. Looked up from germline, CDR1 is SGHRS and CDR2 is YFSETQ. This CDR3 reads CASSLLRDRTYEQYF. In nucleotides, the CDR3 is TGCGCCAGCAGCTTGCTACGGGACAGAACCTACGAGCAGTACTTC.

The DNA for the CDR3 is TGTGCCAGCAGCTTTGACATAGGGTACGAGCAGTACTTC. Amino acid sequence: CASSFDIGYEQYF. The gene calls are TRBV7-3 and TRBJ2-7; D ambiguous. CDR1 SGHTA and CDR2 FQGTGA come from the germline V gene. The ends were cut back, 3 bases at V and 4 bases at J, with 10 bases in the middle. The CDR3 runs to 13 residues.

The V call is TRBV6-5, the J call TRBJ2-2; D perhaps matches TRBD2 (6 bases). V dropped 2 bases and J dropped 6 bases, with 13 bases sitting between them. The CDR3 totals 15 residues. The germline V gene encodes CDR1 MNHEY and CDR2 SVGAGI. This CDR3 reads CASSYAGSWAGELFF. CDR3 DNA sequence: TGTGCCAGCAGTTACGCCGGGAGCTGGGCCGGGGAGCTGTTTTTT.

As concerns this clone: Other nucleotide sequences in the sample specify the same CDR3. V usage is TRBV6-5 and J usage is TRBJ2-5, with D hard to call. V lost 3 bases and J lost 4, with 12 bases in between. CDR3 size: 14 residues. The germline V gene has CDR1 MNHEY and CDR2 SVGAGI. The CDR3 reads CASSYGVGRETQYF. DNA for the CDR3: TGTGCCAGCAGTTATGGGGTAGGCCGAGAGACCCAGTACTTC.

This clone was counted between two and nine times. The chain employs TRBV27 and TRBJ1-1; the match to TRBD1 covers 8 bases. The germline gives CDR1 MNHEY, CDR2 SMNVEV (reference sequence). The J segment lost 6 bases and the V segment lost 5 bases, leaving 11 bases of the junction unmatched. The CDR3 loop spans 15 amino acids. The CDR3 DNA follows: TGTGCCAGCAGTACCGCGCAGGGGGCAGGATCTGAAGCTTTCTTT. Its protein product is CASSTAQGAGSEAFF.

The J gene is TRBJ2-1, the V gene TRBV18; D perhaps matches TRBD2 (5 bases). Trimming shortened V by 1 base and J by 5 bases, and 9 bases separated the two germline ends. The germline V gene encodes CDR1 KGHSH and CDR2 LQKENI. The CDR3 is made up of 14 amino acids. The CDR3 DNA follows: TGTGCCAGCTCACCACTATCGGGGAACAATGAGCAGTTCTTC. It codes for CASSPLSGNNEQFF.

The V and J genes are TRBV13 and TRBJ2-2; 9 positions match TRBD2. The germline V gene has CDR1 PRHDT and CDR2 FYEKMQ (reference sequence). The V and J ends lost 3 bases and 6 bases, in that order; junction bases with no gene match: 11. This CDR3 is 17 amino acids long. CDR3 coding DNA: TGTGCCAGCAGCTTGGGGGTCGGACTAGCGTCGCCCGGGGAGCTGTTTTTT. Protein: CASSLGVGLASPGELFF.

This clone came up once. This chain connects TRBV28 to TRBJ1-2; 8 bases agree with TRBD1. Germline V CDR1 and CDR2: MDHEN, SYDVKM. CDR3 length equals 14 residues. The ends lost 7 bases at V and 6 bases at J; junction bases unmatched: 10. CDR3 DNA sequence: TGTGCCAGCACCGAGGACAGGGCGAAGCATGGCTACACCTTC. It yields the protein CASTEDRAKHGYTF.

CDR3 protein: CASSGGQAGATEAFF. CDR3 nucleotides: TGCGCCAGCAGCGGGGGACAGGCGGGAGCCACTGAAGCTTTCTTT. This sequence joins TRBV5-1 and TRBJ1-1; the match to TRBD1 covers 8 bases. The CDR3 spans 15 residues. Germline V CDR1 and CDR2: SGHRS, YFSETQ. V was clipped by 4 bases and J by 4 bases; unmatched bases: 9.

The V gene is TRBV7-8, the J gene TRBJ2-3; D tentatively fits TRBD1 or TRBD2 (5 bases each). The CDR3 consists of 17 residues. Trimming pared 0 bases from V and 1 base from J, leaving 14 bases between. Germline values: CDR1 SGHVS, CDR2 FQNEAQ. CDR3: CASSLALGTGRTDTQYF. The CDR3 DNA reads TGTGCCAGCAGCTTAGCTCTGGGTACGGGGCGCACAGATACGCAGTATTTT.

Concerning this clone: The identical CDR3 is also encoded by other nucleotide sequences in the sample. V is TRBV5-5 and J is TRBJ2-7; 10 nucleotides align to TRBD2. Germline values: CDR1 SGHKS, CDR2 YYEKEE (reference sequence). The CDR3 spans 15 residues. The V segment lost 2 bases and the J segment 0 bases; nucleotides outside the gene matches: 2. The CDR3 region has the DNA TGTGCCAGCAGCTTTGGGACTAGCGTCTCCTACGAGCAGTACTTC. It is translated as CASSFGTSVSYEQYF.

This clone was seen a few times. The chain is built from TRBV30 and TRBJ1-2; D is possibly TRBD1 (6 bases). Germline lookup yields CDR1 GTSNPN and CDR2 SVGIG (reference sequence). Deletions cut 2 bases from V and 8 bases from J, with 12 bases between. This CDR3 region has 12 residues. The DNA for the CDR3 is TGTGCCTGGAGTCCGGGGGCGTCGGGCTACACCTTC. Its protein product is CAWSPGASGYTF.

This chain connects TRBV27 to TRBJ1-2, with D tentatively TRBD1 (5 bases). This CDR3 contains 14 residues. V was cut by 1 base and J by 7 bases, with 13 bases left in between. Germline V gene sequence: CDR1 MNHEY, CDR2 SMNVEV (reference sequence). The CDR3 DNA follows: TGTGCCAGCAGTTTATTGGGACGACCGGGTGGCTACACCTTC. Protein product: CASSLLGRPGGYTF.